These 24 T cell receptor beta chains originate from one sample sequenced in a study of beta chain features in type 1 diabetes. Every bit of the isolated RNA underwent reverse transcription, so sequencing read expressed TCRB transcripts. TCRdb's table, derived via immunoSEQ multiplex PCR, lists solely in-frame clones and lacks some. The sample records more than 300,000 clones, around 9% being singletons. These TCRs are of unknown antigen specificity. Study-wide points: TCRB CDR3 length was moderately but significantly reduced in all four CD4+ subsets of Type 1 diabetes patients.

Input material: central memory CD4+ T cells from blood. All receptors derive from a man aged 30 to 45 with type 1 diabetes.

The gene calls are TRBV9 and TRBJ2-2, with no clear D. CDR1 and CDR2 from the germline V gene are SGDLS and YYNGEE. The V gene lost 0 bases and the J gene lost 4 bases, with 7 bases spanning the gap. This CDR3 is built from 14 residues. The CDR3: CASSVDTGTGELFF. The CDR3, as DNA: TGTGCCAGCAGCGTAGATACTGGCACCGGGGAGCTGTTTTTT.

This clone was detected a few times. This chain connects TRBV11-2 to TRBJ2-1; D remains ambiguous. The ends were cut back, 5 bases at V and 12 bases at J, with 17 bases in the middle. Per germline, CDR1 SGHAT and CDR2 FQNNGV. The CDR3 loop spans 13 amino acids. CDR3 region: CASSRSGPPGQFF. The CDR3 nucleotides are TGTGCCAGCAGCCGTTCGGGCCCCCCAGGGCAGTTCTTC. Full variable domain (rest looked up from reference TRBV11-2 and TRBJ2-1): EAGVAQSPRYKIIEKRQSVAFWCNPISGHATLYWYQQILGQGPKLLIQFQNNGVVDDSQLPKDRFSAERLKGVDSTLKIQPAKLEDSAVYLCASSRSGPPGQFFGPGTRLTVL.

There are a few counts of this clone. The rearrangement uses TRBV11-2 and TRBJ2-5; possible D gene TRBD1, 6 bases. This CDR3 has 15 residues. Trimming shortened V by 3 bases and J by 2 bases, and 13 bases separated the two germline ends. The germline gives CDR1 SGHAT, CDR2 FQNNGV. CDR3 loop: CASSFGGQRQETQYF. The CDR3 bases are TGTGCCAGCAGCTTTGGAGGACAGCGTCAAGAGACCCAGTACTTC.

This clone was seen at least ten times. The gene calls are TRBV9 and TRBJ2-7; D may be TRBD1 or TRBD2 (5 bases each). The ends were cut back, 4 bases at V and 2 bases at J, with 13 bases in the middle. The CDR3 runs to 14 residues. In germline, CDR1 is SGDLS, CDR2 YYNGEE. For the CDR3, the DNA is TGTGCCAGCAGCAGAGGGGCAAACACCTACGAGCAGTACTTC. Translated: CASSRGANTYEQYF.

The J gene is TRBJ1-3, the V gene TRBV6-1, with 8 bases aligning to TRBD1. Per germline, CDR1 MNHNS and CDR2 SASEGT. This CDR3 region has 15 residues. The junction had 5 bases not matched to a gene; V was cut back by 6 bases and J by 1 base. This CDR3 reads CASRRGQESGNTIYF. CDR3 nucleotides: TGTGCCAGCAGAAGGGGACAGGAGTCTGGAAACACCATATATTTT.

This clone was detected a few times. The chain couples TRBV30 to TRBJ2-6, with a possible D match to TRBD1 (5 bases). Germline CDR1 reads GTSNPN; CDR2 reads SVGIG (reference sequence). The germline V and J ends were trimmed by 3 bases and 0 bases, with 15 bases remaining between them. This CDR3 has 17 amino acids. The CDR3 spells CAWRRAGYSSGANVLTF. The CDR3 DNA reads as TGTGCCTGGAGACGGGCAGGGTACTCCTCTGGGGCCAACGTCCTGACTTTC.

This clone has a handful of counts. The rearrangement uses TRBV6-5 and TRBJ1-4; 7 nucleotides agree with TRBD1. V shed 5 bases and J 5 bases; nucleotides not matched to a gene: 8. There are 15 residues in the CDR3. Germline CDR1 reads MNHEY; CDR2 reads SVGAGI. This chain's CDR3 is CASSSLPGQNEKLFF. CDR3 nucleotide sequence: TGTGCCAGCAGTAGCCTCCCGGGACAGAATGAAAAACTGTTTTTT.

The V call is TRBV10-1, the J call TRBJ2-5; 12 bases fit TRBD1. J lost 4 bases, V lost 3 bases, and 6 bases had no gene match. CDR1 is WNHNN, CDR2 SYGVQD, per germline (reference sequence). The CDR3 is 16 amino acids. CDR3 residues: CASSEGTGGKGETQYF. As DNA, the CDR3 is TGCGCCAGCAGTGAAGGGACAGGGGGCAAGGGAGAGACCCAGTACTTC.

In this sample, this clone turned up a few times. This chain links TRBV5-1 with TRBJ2-5; D may be TRBD1 or TRBD2 (6 bases each). Germline V lookup: CDR1 SGHRS, CDR2 YFSETQ. This CDR3 spans 14 amino acids. Trimming took off 0 bases at V and 9 bases at J, with 15 bases between the two ends. Here the CDR3 reads CASSLAPGAGAQYF. The DNA of the CDR3 is TGCGCCAGCAGCTTGGCTCCGGGGGCCGGGGCCCAGTACTTC.

The genes are TRBV2 and TRBJ1-2; the D is unclear. Germline values: CDR1 SNHLY, CDR2 FYNNEI. The CDR3 extends over 13 amino acids. Trimming removed 5 bases from V and 8 bases from J, with 15 bases in between. CDR3 in DNA: TGTGCCAGCAGTCCCACGTCAGGAGGAGGCTACACCTTC. Protein: CASSPTSGGGYTF.

This chain joins TRBV28 and TRBJ2-5; 8 bases map to TRBD2. Germline V gene data show CDR1 as MDHEN and CDR2 as SYDVKM. There are 15 residues in the CDR3. Losses at the gene ends were 8 bases for V and 1 base for J; bases not matched to a gene: 9. This chain's CDR3 is CASHLAGGRQETQYF. The CDR3, as DNA: TGTGCCAGCCATCTCGCGGGGGGACGCCAAGAGACCCAGTACTTC.

The rearrangement links TRBV11-2 to TRBJ2-1, with D perhaps TRBD1 (6 bases). The ends were cut back, 5 bases at V and 0 bases at J, with 14 bases in the middle. Germline CDR1 and CDR2: SGHAT and FQNNGV. The CDR3 consists of 16 residues. The CDR3 region is CASSIGWGRSYNEQFF. In nucleotides, the CDR3 is TGTGCCAGCAGCATAGGATGGGGGCGCTCCTACAATGAGCAGTTCTTC.

In its sample, this clone was seen a few times. The rearrangement uses TRBV4-1 and TRBJ1-2; D call uncertain. V lost 0 bases to trimming and J lost 2 bases, with 10 bases between them. Germline V gives CDR1 MGHRA, CDR2 YSYEKL. The CDR3 length is 15 residues. CDR3 nucleotide sequence: TGCGCCAGCAGCCAAGATTGGCCAGCAAACTATGGCTACACCTTC. As protein: CASSQDWPANYGYTF.

This clone turned up a few times. Within the sample, other DNA sequences also encode this same CDR3. This sequence joins TRBV27 and TRBJ1-4; 9 nucleotides agree with TRBD1. CDR3 length: 14 residues. CDR1 is MNHEY, CDR2 SMNVEV, per germline (reference sequence). V trimming: 5 bases; J trimming: 7 bases; junction bases outside the gene matches: 5. CDR3 protein: CASSHPGQGEKLFF. CDR3 nucleotides: TGTGCCAGCAGTCATCCGGGACAGGGTGAAAAACTGTTTTTT.

This clone was recorded a few times. The gene calls are TRBV4-3 and TRBJ1-2, with 8 nucleotides matching TRBD1. The CDR3 length is 15 residues. Germline CDR1 is LGHNA and CDR2 is YSLEER. With V trimmed by 1 base and J by 6 bases, 7 bases remained unmatched. Written as DNA, the CDR3 is TGCGCCAGCAGCCAAGGGCAGGGGGCTAGAGATGGCTACACCTTC. Encoded protein: CASSQGQGARDGYTF.

This clone was seen a few times. This chain joins TRBV6-1 and TRBJ1-1, with D unclear. Germline loops: CDR1 MNHNS, CDR2 SASEGT. The V end was cut by 5 bases, the J end by 7 bases, with 11 bases between. This CDR3 comprises 12 residues. CDR3 nucleotide sequence: TGTGCCAGCAGTATCGACCTTCATGAAGCTTTCTTT. It codes for CASSIDLHEAFF.

Many counts were recorded for this clone. The chain combines TRBV7-2 with TRBJ2-3; D unresolved. This CDR3 comprises 14 residues. Trimming stripped 4 bases from V and 6 bases from J, with 14 bases between. Germline V lookup: CDR1 SGHTA, CDR2 FQGNSA. The CDR3 reads CASSSRADSDTQYF. The CDR3 region has the DNA TGTGCCAGCAGCTCCCGTGCCGATTCGGATACGCAGTATTTT.

This chain joins TRBV29-1 and TRBJ1-2; D gene uncertain. V lost 5 bases and J lost 3, with 7 bases in between. The CDR3 runs 11 residues. Germline CDR1 SQVTM, CDR2 ANQGSEA. CDR3 loop: CSVPDYYGYTF. As DNA, the CDR3 is TGCAGCGTTCCCGACTACTATGGCTACACCTTC.

The chain joins TRBV6-5 to TRBJ2-5, with 7 bases identical to TRBD2. Germline assignment: CDR1 MNHEY and CDR2 SVGAGI. This CDR3 region has 14 residues. Trimming at V came to 6 bases and at J to 2 bases, leaving 6 bases not matched to a gene. Here the CDR3 reads CASSFSSGQETQYF. In DNA form, the CDR3 reads TGTGCCAGCAGCTTCTCTAGCGGACAAGAGACCCAGTACTTC.

V and J are TRBV30 and TRBJ1-6, with TRBD1 matching 10 bases. V lost 5 bases and J lost 9; bases outside the gene matches: 1. This CDR3 is 12 amino acids long. Germline V gene lookup returns CDR1 GTSNPN and CDR2 SVGIG (reference sequence). CDR3 sequence reads: CAWGQGVSPLHF. In DNA form, the CDR3 reads TGTGCCTGGGGACAGGGGGTTTCACCCCTCCACTTT.

This clone was counted a few times. The chain is built from TRBV7-2 and TRBJ2-3; 9 nucleotides match TRBD2. V was clipped by 1 base and J by 0 bases; unmatched bases: 5. Per the germline V gene, CDR1 is SGHTA and CDR2 is FQGNSA. CDR3 length: 17 amino acids. The CDR3, as DNA: TGTGCCAGCAGCTTAGGTGCGGGGGGGCGGAGCACAGATACGCAGTATTTT. Protein sequence: CASSLGAGGRSTDTQYF.

The chain combines TRBV5-1 with TRBJ2-3, with TRBD2 matching 13 bases. CDR3 length equals 16 residues. Trimming cost V 4 bases and J 4 bases; bases outside gene matches: 6. CDR1 and CDR2 from the germline V gene are SGHRS and YFSETQ. The CDR3 spells CASSPGTSGVSDTQYF. The CDR3 DNA sequence: TGCGCCAGCAGCCCAGGGACTAGCGGGGTCTCAGATACGCAGTATTTT.

This clone showed up just a few times. The CDR3 region has the DNA TGCGCCAGCAGCCAAGTAGAAGCGACTATTACCGGGGAGCTGTTTTTT. Protein sequence: CASSQVEATITGELFF. The chain uses TRBV4-3 and TRBJ2-2, with a possible D match to TRBD2 (5 bases). Germline loops: CDR1 LGHNA, CDR2 YSLEER. V shed 1 base and J shed 5 bases, with 14 bases lying between them. This CDR3 is built from 16 residues.

V and J are TRBV7-2 and TRBJ2-3; D is ambiguous. CDR3 length equals 13 residues. The germline gives CDR1 SGHTA, CDR2 FQGNSA. The ends were cut back, 5 bases at V and 6 bases at J, with 12 bases in the middle. CDR3 coding DNA: TGTGCCAGCAGCCCCGAACCGAGGGATACGCAGTATTTT. Translating it yields CASSPEPRDTQYF. The full variable domain, rest sourced from reference TRBV7-2 and TRBJ2-3, is GAGVSQSPSNKVTEKGKDVELRCDPISGHTALYWYRQSLGQGLEFLIYFQGNSAPDKSGLPSDRFSAERTGGSVSTLTIQRTQQEDSAVYLCASSPEPRDTQYFGPGTRLTVL.